This T cell receptor (beta chain) was identified during a study of T cell repertoires in cytomegalovirus infection. The overall study: In the study, CMV epitopes included recently identified HLA-C-restricted and well-studied HLA-B-restricted ones.

TCRdb re-called the reads through MiXCR, storing one row per CDR3 protein. The sample lists roughly 500,000 distinct CDR3 sequences, 30% to 40% occurring once. Per the germline V gene, CDR1 is SGDLS and CDR2 is YYNGEE. The germline V and J ends were trimmed by 3 bases and 5 bases, with 14 bases remaining between them. The CDR3 totals 15 residues. Points on this clonotype: Its antigen is currently unknown.

Notes on the study in general: Cumulative public TCR beta family frequency identified carriers of CMV plus the relevant HLA. Clonotype analysis showed dominance of the ex vivo response by HLA-C-restricted CMV-specific TCR beta clonotypes.

The V call is TRBV9, the J call TRBJ1-4; D perhaps matches TRBD1 (6 bases). This specimen consisted of cultured PBMCs, obtained from culture after CMV antigen stimulation. The clonotype comes from a human donor in good health (CMV status not recorded). Some clones in this sample may be carry-over from other donors' samples. CDR3 residues: CASSAWGPGNEKLFF. As DNA, the CDR3 is TGTGCCAGCAGCGCCTGGGGGCCGGGGAATGAAAAACTGTTTTTT.